One sample yielded the 20 T cell receptor beta chains listed below, sequenced in a study of shared clonotypes between healthy human individuals. Sequenced by immunoSEQ multiplex PCR; TCRdb stores in-frame clones only, minus some. The data contain roughly 2.6 million clones, 90% to 95% of them singletons. Sequencing used naive CD4+ T cells sorted from blood. Subset here: CD45RA+ positively selected. Receptor source: a man aged 18 to 30 in good health.

The chain links TRBV25-1 to TRBJ2-5; D is undetermined. The CDR3 has 15 amino acids. The V gene lost 2 bases and the J gene lost 3 bases, with 13 bases spanning the gap. Looked up from germline, CDR1 is MGHDK and CDR2 is SYGVNS. DNA of the CDR3: TGTGCCAGCAGTGAAACCCAGCTTCGGGAAGAGACCCAGTACTTC. Translated: CASSETQLREETQYF.

Comment on this clone: One junction end does not reproduce the germline sequence, and a read error may be involved. The chain carries TRBV19 and TRBJ1-1; 7 bases align to TRBD1. CDR3 length equals 14 residues. CDR1 and CDR2 from the germline V gene are LNHDA and SQIVND (reference sequence). The CDR3 DNA sequence: TGTGCAAGTAAGGACAGGTTCCTGAACACTGAAGCTTTCTTT. It yields the protein CASKDRFLNTEAFF.

The CDR3 sequence is CATKTRPDTDTQYF. In nucleotides, the CDR3 is TGTGCCACCAAGACAAGACCCGACACAGATACGCAGTATTTT. The chain couples TRBV2 to TRBJ2-3; no definite D call. The CDR3 runs 14 residues. Trimming left V 10 bases short and J 2 bases short, with 16 bases between. Germline V gene lookup returns CDR1 SNHLY and CDR2 FYNNEI.

Here the CDR3 reads CASSQESWGTGSDTQYF. The CDR3 DNA sequence: TGTGCCAGCAGCCAAGAAAGCTGGGGGACAGGGTCAGATACGCAGTATTTT. The chain recombines TRBV14 with TRBJ2-3, with 9 bases that match TRBD1. CDR1 is SGHDN and CDR2 is FVKESK in the germline V gene. The length of the CDR3 is 17 residues. Trimming at V came to 0 bases and at J to 4 bases, leaving 8 bases not matched to a gene.

The CDR3 spells CATSRDAGTSLYEQYF. For the CDR3, the DNA is TGTGCCACCAGCAGAGATGCGGGGACAAGCCTCTACGAGCAGTACTTC. The rearrangement uses TRBV15 and TRBJ2-7; possibly TRBD1 or TRBD2 for D (6 bases each). V was trimmed by 0 bases and J by 3 bases, leaving 15 bases between them. The CDR3 has 16 residues. CDR1 and CDR2 from the germline V gene are LNHNV and YYDKDF (reference sequence).

In DNA, the CDR3 is TGTGCCAGCAGCTTGTCCCGGACAGCCAACCTCGGGGGCTACACCTTC. This codes for CASSLSRTANLGGYTF. The chain couples TRBV7-9 to TRBJ1-2; perhaps TRBD1 as D (6 bases). Trimming pared 3 bases from V and 8 bases from J, leaving 22 bases between. The CDR3 spans 16 residues. Germline values: CDR1 SEHNR, CDR2 FQNEAQ (reference sequence).

The V call is TRBV30, the J call TRBJ2-2; D is ambiguous. V was shortened by 7 bases and J by 3 bases, with 6 bases between the two germline ends. CDR3 size: 11 residues. Germline V gene sequence: CDR1 GTSNPN, CDR2 SVGIG (reference sequence). The CDR3 DNA is TGTGCCTTTTCCGACACCGGGGAGCTGTTTTTT. Amino acid sequence: CAFSDTGELFF. The entire variable domain, with the rest obtained from reference TRBV30 and TRBJ2-2, is as follows: SQTIHQWPATLVQPVGSPLSLECTVEGTSNPNLYWYRQAAGRGLQLLFYSVGIGQISSEVPQNLSASRPQDRQFILSSKKLLLSDSGFYLCAFSDTGELFFGEGSRLTVL.

This clone was picked up one time. The chain recombines TRBV1 with TRBJ1-1. TRBV1 is reported as a pseudogene. The CDR3 has 17 residues. CDR3: CTSSQDRGPLMNTEAFF. CDR3 nucleotides: TGCACCAGCAGCCAAGATCGAGGGCCCCTTATGAACACTGAAGCTTTCTTT.

This sequence joins TRBV11-3 and TRBJ2-5; D not resolved. The ends were cut back, 4 bases at V and 5 bases at J, with 8 bases in the middle. CDR1 and CDR2 from the germline V gene are SGHNT and YENEEA. CDR3 length equals 12 residues. The CDR3 spells CASSSQGETQYF. For the CDR3, the DNA is TGTGCCAGCAGCTCCCAAGGGGAGACCCAGTACTTC. The full variable domain, in which reference TRBV11-3 and TRBJ2-5 provide the parts outside the CDR3, is EAGVVQSPRYKIIEKKQPVAFWCNPISGHNTLYWYLQNLGQGPELLIRYENEEAVDDSQLPKDRFSAERLKGVDSTLKIQPAELGDSAVYLCASSSQGETQYFGPGTRLLVL.

The chain has TRBV25-1 and TRBJ1-2; D unclear. Trimming shortened V by 6 bases and J by 4 bases, and 12 bases separated the two germline ends. Germline CDR1 MGHDK, CDR2 SYGVNS. This CDR3 region has 13 residues. In DNA form, the CDR3 reads TGTGCCAGCAGAGACTCCGGGTCCTATGGCTACACCTTC. It yields the protein CASRDSGSYGYTF.

This clone was seen more than once but under ten times. The sample has other DNA sequences that encode this CDR3 too. V gene TRBV6-5 combines with J gene TRBJ1-2, with 7 nucleotides matching TRBD1. Germline V CDR1 and CDR2: MNHEY, SVGAGI. The CDR3 spans 11 residues. The V and J ends lost 5 bases and 7 bases, in that order; junction bases with no gene match: 1. As DNA, the CDR3 is TGTGCCAGCAGTCAGGGGGGTGGCTACACCTTC. Its translation is CASSQGGGYTF.

The chain recombines TRBV15 with TRBJ1-2, with 8 bases fitting TRBD1. The germline CDR1 and CDR2 sequences are LNHNV and YYDKDF (reference sequence). J gave up 4 bases and V 2 bases, and 6 bases lay outside the gene matches. This CDR3 has 15 residues. CDR3 nucleotides: TGTGCCACCAGCAGACCCGGACAGGGTTTCTATGGCTACACCTTC. This translates into CATSRPGQGFYGYTF.

Concerning this clone: Other DNA sequences in this sample translate to the same CDR3. V gene TRBV2 combines with J gene TRBJ2-3; D not resolved. Trimming cost V 5 bases and J 6 bases, with 3 bases left between them. CDR1 is SNHLY and CDR2 is FYNNEI in the germline V gene. The CDR3 contains 10 residues. CDR3: CASSTDTQYF. CDR3 DNA sequence: TGTGCCAGCAGTACCGATACGCAGTATTTT.

This chain connects TRBV5-1 to TRBJ1-5; D may be TRBD1 (6 bases). The CDR3 consists of 14 residues. The V end lost 0 bases, the J end lost 3 bases, and 7 bases lay between the germline ends. The V gene's germline CDR1 is SGHRS and CDR2 YFSETQ. CDR3 nucleotides: TGCGCCAGCAGCTTGGCAGGGGTCAATCAGCCCCAGCATTTT. Its translation: CASSLAGVNQPQHF.

The chain employs TRBV29-1 and TRBJ2-7, with D uncertain. CDR3 size: 12 residues. V was pared by 0 bases and J by 2 bases, with 5 bases between. CDR1 is SQVTM and CDR2 is ANQGSEA in the germline V gene. The CDR3 region is CSVEDRTYEQYF. The CDR3 nucleotides are TGCAGCGTTGAAGATCGAACCTACGAGCAGTACTTC.

J is TRBJ2-6 and V is TRBV7-2; either TRBD1 or TRBD2 may supply D (6 bases each). This CDR3 contains 16 residues. Trimming removed 3 bases from V and 3 bases from J, with 12 bases in between. Germline CDR1 is SGHTA and CDR2 is FQGNSA. The CDR3 DNA reads as TGTGCCAGCAGCTTCAAGGGGGGAGGTGGGGCCAACGTCCTGACTTTC. Its protein product is CASSFKGGGGANVLTF.

This clone was recorded a few times. Here the CDR3 DNA reads TGCGCCAGCAGTGCTGGACTCAATCAGCCCCAGCATTTT. It is translated as CASSAGLNQPQHF. The chain joins TRBV10-1 to TRBJ1-5; D call uncertain. Trimming pared 4 bases from V and 3 bases from J, leaving 7 bases between. CDR1 and CDR2 (germline): WNHNN, SYGVQD (reference sequence). This CDR3 is 13 amino acids long.

The rearrangement links TRBV19 to TRBJ1-5, with TRBD1 identical over 7 bases. CDR1 and CDR2 from the germline V gene are LNHDA and SQIVND (reference sequence). The CDR3 covers 14 residues. V lost 10 bases and J lost 0; bases outside the gene matches: 6. The CDR3 DNA is TGTGCCACCGGGACAGTAAATAGCAATCAGCCCCAGCATTTT. It codes for CATGTVNSNQPQHF.

This clone came up a few times. The chain has TRBV29-1 and TRBJ2-7, with D maybe TRBD1 (5 bases). CDR1 SQVTM and CDR2 ANQGSEA come from the germline V gene. V dropped 7 bases and J dropped 7 bases, with 20 bases sitting between them. CDR3 length: 13 residues. CDR3 amino acids: CSAQGPGFGEQYF. The CDR3 DNA reads TGCAGCGCTCAGGGCCCAGGTTTTGGGGAGCAGTACTTC.

A word on this clone: Sequence at one end of the junction differs from germline and may be a read error. This chain links TRBV4-1 with TRBJ1-2; D might be TRBD1 (5 bases). From germline, CDR1 is MGHRA and CDR2 YSYEKL. This CDR3 contains 17 residues. The CDR3 DNA follows: TGCGCCAGCAGCGGTTCCGGGACGCCCCTTGGGGACTATGGCTACGCCTTC. Its protein is CASSGSGTPLGDYGYAF.